The 16 T cell receptor beta chains below come from one sample, sequenced in a study of T cell repertoires in cytomegalovirus infection. One entry per CDR3 protein, called by TCRdb with MiXCR from the reads. There are fewer than 250,000 distinct CDR3 sequences in the sample; under 25% occur only once, and roughly 18% lies in the top ten. Material for sequencing was CD8+ T cells from PBMCs. The receptors come from a human donor in good health (CMV status not recorded). Some clones in this sample may be carry-over from other donors' samples.

There are many counts of this clonotype. The V gene is TRBV7-2, the J gene TRBJ2-7, with TRBD1 matching 10 bases. Trimming took 6 bases from V and 4 from J; bases not matched to a gene: 6. Germline CDR1 SGHTA, CDR2 FQGNSA. The CDR3 loop spans 14 amino acids. CDR3 sequence: CASSQTGGGYEQYF. The CDR3 DNA sequence: TGTGCCAGCAGTCAGACAGGGGGCGGATACGAGCAGTACTTC.

A few counts support this clonotype. Relative to the germline gene, one junction end is altered; a read error may explain this. The chain carries TRBV29-1 and TRBJ2-3, with D perhaps TRBD1 (5 bases). This CDR3 has 14 amino acids. Germline assignment: CDR1 SQVTM and CDR2 ANQGSEA. CDR3 loop: CSVEGVDSTDTQYF. In nucleotides, the CDR3 is TGCAGCGTAGAAGGGGTGGATAGCACAGATACGCAGTATTTT.

In its sample, this clonotype was seen a few times. The J gene is TRBJ1-1, the V gene TRBV29-1, with D possibly TRBD1 on 6 matching bases. The CDR3 length is 13 residues. Germline V lookup: CDR1 SQVTM, CDR2 ANQGSEA. The germline V and J ends were trimmed by 7 bases and 2 bases, with 14 bases remaining between them. CDR3 in amino acids: CSAYRDTNTEAFF. As DNA, the CDR3 is TGCAGCGCATACCGGGACACCAACACTGAAGCTTTCTTT.

This clonotype has a count of ten or more. The V and J genes are TRBV7-2 and TRBJ1-1; perhaps TRBD1 as D (5 bases). CDR1 and CDR2 from the germline V gene are SGHTA and FQGNSA. The length of the CDR3 is 15 residues. V was clipped by 5 bases and J by 7 bases, with 20 bases between them. The CDR3 sequence is CASSAQGGGEIEAFF. DNA for the CDR3: TGTGCCAGCAGCGCCCAGGGTGGCGGAGAGATTGAAGCTTTCTTT.

V gene TRBV12-3 or TRBV12-4 combines with J gene TRBJ2-1, with 7 bases identical to TRBD1. Germline trimming cut 5 bases from V and 4 bases from J; bases unmatched to any gene: 5. This CDR3 contains 14 residues. The DNA for the CDR3 is TGTGCCAGCAGTCCGGGACAGAGATACAATGAGCAGTTCTTC. Amino acid sequence: CASSPGQRYNEQFF.

There are a few counts of this clonotype. This chain links TRBV27 with TRBJ2-1, with TRBD2 matching 8 bases. Per the germline V gene, CDR1 is MNHEY and CDR2 is SMNVEV (reference sequence). This CDR3 contains 14 residues. The V gene end was trimmed by 6 bases and the J gene end by 5 bases; junction bases not matched to a gene: 6. This CDR3 reads CASSRGGRNNEQFF. CDR3 in DNA: TGTGCCAGCAGCCGGGGGGGCCGCAACAATGAGCAGTTCTTC.

The rearrangement uses TRBV25-1 and TRBJ1-1; D not certain. CDR1 and CDR2 (germline): MGHDK, SYGVNS. The CDR3 length is 14 residues. Trimming stripped 7 bases from V and 4 bases from J, with 16 bases between. Here the CDR3 reads CASTGSAMGTEAFF. CDR3 nucleotide sequence: TGTGCCAGCACCGGATCGGCCATGGGCACTGAAGCTTTCTTT.

The rearrangement links TRBV7-4 to TRBJ2-7, with 12 bases lining up with TRBD1. The V and J ends lost 5 bases and 0 bases, in that order; junction bases with no gene match: 8. There are 17 residues in the CDR3. CDR1 and CDR2 from the germline V gene are SGHVT and SQSDAQ. As DNA, the CDR3 is TGTGCCAGCAGCGTCGGGACAGGGGGCTTAAGCTCCTACGAGCAGTACTTC. Its translation: CASSVGTGGLSSYEQYF.

This chain uses TRBV28 with TRBJ2-3, with TRBD2 matching 8 bases. CDR1 MDHEN and CDR2 SYDVKM come from the germline V gene. V lost 4 bases and J lost 2; bases outside the gene matches: 8. The CDR3 is 16 amino acids. The CDR3 nucleotides read TGTGCCAGCAGTTCGGAGCGGGGGATTACCACAGATACGCAGTATTTT. Translation: CASSSERGITTDTQYF.

The chain couples TRBV29-1 to TRBJ2-2; TRBD1 might be the D (5 bases). V gave up 0 bases and J gave up 5 bases, with 13 bases separating them. This CDR3 is 15 amino acids long. The germline V gene has CDR1 SQVTM and CDR2 ANQGSEA. The CDR3 DNA sequence: TGCAGCGTTGAAGATCAAGGGGCAAGTACCGGGGAGCTGTTTTTT. Protein product: CSVEDQGASTGELFF.

This clonotype was detected ten times or more. The chain has TRBV7-9 and TRBJ2-1; D assignment may be TRBD1 or TRBD2 (5 bases each). This CDR3 is built from 14 residues. Per germline, CDR1 SEHNR and CDR2 FQNEAQ (reference sequence). V gave up 4 bases and J gave up 0 bases, with 7 bases separating them. CDR3 DNA sequence: TGTGCCAGCAGCTCAGGGAGCTCCTACAATGAGCAGTTCTTC. Translating gives CASSSGSSYNEQFF.

This clonotype was seen more than once but under ten times. The chain employs TRBV28 and TRBJ2-2, with D possibly TRBD1 on 5 matching bases. CDR3 length equals 14 residues. V shed 8 bases and J shed 0 bases, with 10 bases lying between them. Germline CDR1 and CDR2: MDHEN and SYDVKM. CDR3 sequence reads: CASGDRTNTGELFF. In DNA form, the CDR3 reads TGTGCCAGCGGCGACAGAACGAACACCGGGGAGCTGTTTTTT.

The V gene is TRBV7-2, the J gene TRBJ2-1; 9 nucleotides align to TRBD1. The germline V gene has CDR1 SGHTA and CDR2 FQGNSA. The CDR3 spans 21 residues. V trimming: 5 bases; J trimming: 4 bases; junction bases outside the gene matches: 24. The CDR3 loop reads CASSPRPGDRATGGRYNEQFF. The CDR3 DNA follows: TGTGCCAGCAGCCCCAGGCCGGGGGACAGGGCAACGGGGGGCCGGTACAATGAGCAGTTCTTC.

This clonotype came up many times. The V gene is TRBV29-1, the J gene TRBJ2-7, with D possibly TRBD1 on 5 matching bases. The germline V and J ends were trimmed by 1 base and 3 bases, with 13 bases remaining between them. The germline gives CDR1 SQVTM, CDR2 ANQGSEA. The CDR3 totals 14 residues. CDR3 bases: TGCAGCGTTGAAGGGGTTGACAGCCACTACGAGCAGTACTTC. Translated: CSVEGVDSHYEQYF.

There are a few counts of this clonotype. The chain has TRBV12-3 or TRBV12-4 and TRBJ1-3, with D possibly TRBD1 on 6 matching bases. The V end lost 3 bases, the J end lost 1 base, and 13 bases lay between the germline ends. CDR3 length: 16 amino acids. The CDR3 DNA sequence: TGTGCCAGCAGTTTGGGGGGGCAGGGGTCTGGAAACACCATATATTTT. It encodes CASSLGGQGSGNTIYF.

V usage is TRBV7-9 and J usage is TRBJ2-1; D possibly corresponds to TRBD2 (6 bases). Trimming stripped 4 bases from V and 15 bases from J, with 16 bases between. This CDR3 contains 12 residues. Germline V gene sequence: CDR1 SEHNR, CDR2 FQNEAQ (reference sequence). This chain's CDR3 is CASSWMGGNPFF. The DNA for the CDR3 is TGTGCCAGCAGCTGGATGGGGGGTAACCCGTTCTTC.